This is a list of T cell receptor beta chains from one sample in a study of T cell responses to AZD1222 COVID-19 vaccine. Using immunoSEQ multiplex PCR, the repertoire was profiled, and TCRdb retains in-frame clones only, with some absent. The sample lists 110,000 to 150,000 clones; 85% to 90% were seen once. Source: peripheral blood, taken on day 0 of AZD1222 vaccination. The receptors here all came from an adult in good health. Both conserved end residues are part of each CDR3. The D gene is left open where the match is weak. The size entry is marked missing in some rows and otherwise reads once, few, many or a size class.

clone_size j_call d_call v_call cdr3_aa cdr3_nt
NA TRBJ1-3 NA TRBV10-1 CASSESPGRNTIYF TGCGCCAGCAGTGAGTCCCCGGGGAGAAACACCATATATTTT
NA TRBJ2-3 TRBD2 TRBV7-7 CASSLGSGSIDTQYF TGTGCCAGCAGCTTAGGTAGCGGGAGTATTGATACGCAGTATTTT
NA TRBJ1-5 NA TRBV6-5 CASRTANQPQHF TGTGCCAGCAGGACAGCCAATCAGCCCCAGCATTTT
NA TRBJ1-5 TRBD1 TRBV6-2/TRBV6-3 CASSRTGGGQPQHF TGTGCCAGCAGCCGAACAGGGGGCGGACAGCCCCAGCATTTT
NA TRBJ1-3 NA TRBV6-5 CASWFGNTIYF TGTGCCAGTTGGTTTGGAAACACCATATATTTT
NA TRBJ1-2 TRBD1 TRBV30 CAWSRDRRGRGRGYTF TGTGCCTGGAGCCGGGACAGGAGGGGCAGGGGACGTGGCTACACCTTC
NA TRBJ2-7 NA TRBV7-8 CASSFGSEQYF TGTGCCAGCAGCTTCGGGAGCGAGCAGTACTTC
NA TRBJ1-5 NA TRBV11-3 CASSHLAGTNSNQPQHF TGTGCCAGCAGCCACCTGGCAGGGACTAATAGCAATCAGCCCCAGCATTTT
NA TRBJ1-2 NA TRBV7-2 CASRLVDRVTRGYTF TGTGCCAGCAGATTGGTCGACAGAGTGACGCGGGGCTACACCTTC
NA TRBJ2-7 TRBD2 TRBV7-2 CASSLVGGGNSYEQYF TGTGCCAGCAGCTTAGTTGGGGGAGGGAACTCCTACGAGCAGTACTTC
NA TRBJ1-2 TRBD1 TRBV27 CASSRIVRDRDNYGYTF TGTGCCAGCAGTCGGATTGTCCGGGACAGGGATAACTATGGCTACACCTTC
NA TRBJ2-6 TRBD1 TRBV18 CASSSFDRGLGGANVLTF TGTGCCAGCTCCTCATTCGACAGGGGCCTAGGAGGGGCCAACGTCCTGACTTTC
NA TRBJ2-2 NA TRBV11-1 CASSFRDHRSGELFF TGTGCCAGCAGCTTCCGGGACCATAGGTCCGGGGAGCTGTTTTTT
NA TRBJ2-7 TRBD2 TRBV3-1/TRBV3-2 CASSQRIGIAGVVEQYF TGTGCCAGCAGCCAACGGATAGGAATAGCGGGAGTAGTGGAGCAGTACTTC
NA TRBJ1-4 NA TRBV6-1 CASSELNANEKLFF TGTGCCAGCAGTGAACTGAATGCTAATGAAAAACTGTTTTTT
NA TRBJ1-3 NA TRBV6-1 CASSDIAESSGNTIYF TGTGCCAGCAGTGATATCGCCGAGAGCTCTGGAAACACCATATATTTT
once TRBJ2-1 TRBD2 TRBV11-3 CASSPLAGGPNEQFF TGTGCCAGCAGCCCACTAGCGGGAGGACCCAATGAGCAGTTCTTC
NA TRBJ2-7 TRBD1 TRBV29-1 CSVENGQGEEQYF TGCAGCGTTGAAAACGGCCAGGGGGAGGAGCAGTACTTC
NA TRBJ1-1 TRBD1 TRBV20-1 CSASQGPMAFF TGCAGTGCTTCACAGGGGCCTATGGCTTTCTTT
NA TRBJ2-1 TRBD2 TRBV6-5 CASTAGGPNEQFF TGTGCCAGCACTGCGGGAGGGCCTAATGAGCAGTTCTTC
NA TRBJ1-2 NA TRBV7-5 CVRSLDRNTPNYGYTF TGTGTCAGAAGCCTGGACAGGAATACCCCTAACTATGGCTACACCTTC
few TRBJ1-1 TRBD1 TRBV30 CAWSRQQGRENTEAFF TGTGCCTGGAGTCGCCAACAGGGGAGGGAGAACACTGAAGCTTTCTTT
NA TRBJ2-5 TRBD2 TRBV6-5 CASSYSTSGGQETQYF TGTGCCAGCAGTTACTCTACTAGCGGGGGGCAAGAGACCCAGTACTTC
NA TRBJ2-2 TRBD2 TRBV19 CASSLWTSGSGGELFF TGTGCCAGTAGTCTCTGGACTAGCGGGAGTGGCGGGGAGCTGTTTTTT
NA TRBJ1-5 NA TRBV19 CASSIDGAGNQPQHF TGTGCCAGTAGTATAGACGGGGCTGGGAATCAGCCCCAGCATTTT
NA TRBJ1-6 NA TRBV6-5 CASSYRPGGNSPLHF TGTGCCAGCAGTTACAGACCTGGGGGTAATTCACCCCTCCACTTT
NA TRBJ2-3 TRBD2 TRBV11-3 CASSLSLAGGRGTQYF TGTGCCAGCAGCCTCTCGCTAGCGGGAGGCCGAGGCACGCAGTATTTT
NA TRBJ1-1 NA TRBV25-1 CASSEFTEAFF TGTGCCAGCAGTGAATTCACTGAAGCTTTCTTT
NA TRBJ2-1 NA TRBV4-3 CASSARGSSYNEQFF TGCGCCAGCAGCGCACGGGGGAGCTCCTACAATGAGCAGTTCTTC
NA TRBJ1-3 NA TRBV3-1/TRBV3-2 CASSQIGGLSGNTIYF TGTGCCAGCAGCCAAATCGGGGGCCTCTCTGGAAACACCATATATTTT
NA TRBJ2-3 NA TRBV11-2 CASSFGAEGTDTQYF TGTGCCAGCAGCTTCGGGGCCGAGGGGACAGATACGCAGTATTTT
few TRBJ1-2 NA TRBV19 CASSVQPFGAYGYTF TGTGCCAGTAGTGTACAGCCTTTCGGGGCCTATGGCTACACCTTC
NA TRBJ2-2 NA TRBV6-5 CASKGGGELFF TGTGCCAGCAAGGGGGGCGGGGAGCTGTTTTTT
few TRBJ1-5 NA TRBV3-1/TRBV3-2 CASSQGDQPQHF TGTGCCAGCAGCCAAGGGGATCAGCCCCAGCATTTT
NA TRBJ1-2 NA TRBV14 CASSLGVNYGYTF TGTGCCAGCAGCCTGGGGGTGAACTATGGCTACACCTTC
NA TRBJ1-1 NA TRBV30 CAGSGHTEAFF TGTGCCGGCTCGGGACACACTGAAGCTTTCTTT
NA TRBJ1-5 NA TRBV5-4 CASSVGGSRGQPQHF TGTGCCAGCAGTGTTGGGGGGAGCAGGGGCCAGCCCCAGCATTTT
NA TRBJ2-7 NA TRBV18 CASSPSASYEQYF TGTGCCAGCTCACCATCGGCCTCCTACGAGCAGTACTTC
NA TRBJ2-1 TRBD1 TRBV19 CASSASLGTGWDEQFF TGTGCCAGTAGTGCCTCCTTGGGGACAGGGTGGGATGAGCAGTTCTTC
NA TRBJ2-2 TRBD2 TRBV11-3 CASSLSASGDTGELFF TGTGCCAGCAGCTTATCGGCTAGCGGCGACACCGGGGAGCTGTTTTTT
NA TRBJ1-1 TRBD1 TRBV10-3 CAISVGQGAEAFF TGTGCCATCAGTGTGGGACAGGGCGCTGAAGCTTTCTTT
NA TRBJ1-2 NA TRBV5-1 CASRTDALYNYGYTF TGCGCCAGCAGGACAGACGCTCTTTATAACTATGGCTACACCTTC
NA TRBJ1-1 NA TRBV28 CASTEEQGWTEAFF TGTGCCAGCACAGAAGAACAGGGTTGGACTGAAGCTTTCTTT
NA TRBJ1-4 NA TRBV7-8 CASSVQGRGEKLFF TGTGCCAGCAGCGTACAGGGCCGGGGGGAAAAACTGTTTTTT
NA TRBJ2-5 TRBD2 TRBV5-1 CASSQGDTSGSGETQYF TGCGCCAGCAGCCAGGGGGACACTAGCGGGAGCGGGGAGACCCAGTACTTC
NA TRBJ1-1 NA TRBV5-4 CASSPPDSMNTEAFF TGTGCCAGCAGCCCACCGGACAGCATGAACACTGAAGCTTTCTTT
NA TRBJ2-7 NA TRBV2 CASKEGSYEQYF TGTGCCAGCAAGGAGGGGTCCTACGAGCAGTACTTC
NA TRBJ2-2 NA TRBV7-7 CASSSQRNTGELFF TGTGCCAGCAGCTCCCAGCGGAACACCGGGGAGCTGTTTTTT
NA TRBJ1-1 NA TRBV7-9 CASSTQGVSTEAFF TGTGCCAGCAGCACACAGGGTGTTAGCACTGAAGCTTTCTTT
NA TRBJ1-1 NA TRBV7-9 CASSLAGIAFF TGTGCCAGCAGCTTAGCGGGAATCGCTTTCTTT
NA TRBJ2-4 TRBD1 TRBV5-6 CASSLRGPYIQYF TGTGCCAGCAGCTTGAGGGGGCCGTACATTCAGTACTTC
NA TRBJ1-1 NA TRBV6-5 CASSTLPDTEAFF TGTGCCAGCAGTACCCTCCCAGACACTGAAGCTTTCTTT